These 21 T cell receptor beta chains were all obtained from the same sample, sequenced in a study of blood T cell repertoires in COVID-19. Method: immunoSEQ multiplex PCR; TCRdb's copy keeps in-frame clones and lacks some. The sample includes about 86,000 clones, more than 75% of them seen just once. Sequencing was carried out using peripheral blood. These receptor sequences come from a human donor in a cohort sampled during active COVID-19.

The rearrangement joins TRBV27 to TRBJ2-5; no definite D call. The V end lost 5 bases, the J end lost 2 bases, and 9 bases lay between the germline ends. CDR3 length: 13 residues. Per germline, CDR1 MNHEY and CDR2 SMNVEV (reference sequence). CDR3 in DNA: TGTGCCAGCAGTGCTAGAGTACAAGAGACCCAGTACTTC. It is translated as CASSARVQETQYF.

The table lists this clone with a few counts. The chain couples TRBV5-1 to TRBJ2-3; 8 bases match TRBD2. The J segment lost 0 bases and the V segment lost 0 bases, leaving 6 bases of the junction unmatched. CDR1 and CDR2 (germline): SGHRS, YFSETQ. This CDR3 region has 17 residues. In DNA, the CDR3 is TGCGCCAGCAGCTTGGGCGGGGAGCGGGGGAGCACAGATACGCAGTATTTT. The encoded protein is CASSLGGERGSTDTQYF.

This sequence joins TRBV9 and TRBJ2-7, with 10 nucleotides matching TRBD2. Trimming took 2 bases from V and 3 from J; bases not matched to a gene: 5. Germline loops: CDR1 SGDLS, CDR2 YYNGEE. The CDR3 consists of 15 residues. The CDR3 sequence: CASSVATSGFYEQYF. As DNA, the CDR3 is TGTGCCAGCAGCGTGGCGACTAGCGGGTTCTACGAGCAGTACTTC.

V gene TRBV7-9 combines with J gene TRBJ2-1, with 8 bases identical to TRBD2. The CDR3 contains 13 residues. Trimming removed 7 bases from V and 14 bases from J; junction bases left unmatched: 13. Germline-derived CDR1 and CDR2 are SEHNR and FQNEAQ (reference sequence). The CDR3 region has the DNA TGTGCCAGCACGGGATTAGGGAGCGGGAGAGAGTTCTTC. Translating it yields CASTGLGSGREFF.

V gene TRBV3-1 (or the pseudogene TRBV3-2) combines with J gene TRBJ2-6; D uncertain. CDR3 length: 14 amino acids. Germline V CDR1 and CDR2: LGHDT, YNNKEL (reference sequence). V gave up 4 bases and J gave up 1 base, with 5 bases separating them. As DNA, the CDR3 is TGTGCCAGCAGCCCCCGGTCTGGGGCCAACGTCCTGACTTTC. This gives the protein CASSPRSGANVLTF.

CDR3 residues: CASSYDRVAAGYTF. The CDR3, as DNA: TGTGCCAGTAGTTATGACAGGGTCGCTGCCGGCTACACCTTC. This sequence joins TRBV19 and TRBJ1-2, with 7 positions matching TRBD1. V shed 5 bases and J 8 bases; nucleotides not matched to a gene: 11. Germline V gene lookup returns CDR1 LNHDA and CDR2 SQIVND (reference sequence). This CDR3 has 14 residues.

The chain uses TRBV5-6 and TRBJ1-2, with D uncertain. V shed 2 bases and J shed 7 bases, with 6 bases lying between them. The CDR3 runs 11 residues. Germline V gene sequence: CDR1 SGHDT, CDR2 YYEEEE. This chain's CDR3 is CASSFRGGYTF. DNA for the CDR3: TGTGCCAGCAGCTTTCGGGGTGGCTACACCTTC.

The rearrangement uses TRBV9 and TRBJ1-5; D unclear. V was pared by 3 bases and J by 0 bases, with 10 bases between. Per the germline V gene, CDR1 is SGDLS and CDR2 is YYNGEE. CDR3 size: 15 residues. This chain's CDR3 is CASSEGDYSNQPQHF. In DNA form, the CDR3 reads TGTGCCAGCAGCGAAGGAGATTATAGCAATCAGCCCCAGCATTTT.

The chain uses TRBV19 and TRBJ2-3; 9 bases align to TRBD2. The CDR3 sequence is 13 residues long. V lost 7 bases to trimming and J lost 6 bases; unmatched junction nucleotides: 5. The germline V gene has CDR1 LNHDA and CDR2 SQIVND (reference sequence). The CDR3 is CASNSGSRDTQYF. CDR3 DNA sequence: TGTGCCAGTAATAGCGGGAGTAGGGATACGCAGTATTTT.

This chain links TRBV12-3 or TRBV12-4 with TRBJ1-5; weak D call: TRBD1 (5 bases). Trimming removed 3 bases at V and 6 bases at J, with 9 bases between. The CDR3 runs 13 residues. CDR3 sequence (DNA): TGTGCCAGCAGTTTTGGGGCGGTTCAGCCCCAGCATTTT. This gives the protein CASSFGAVQPQHF.

As DNA, the CDR3 is TGTGCCAGCAGCTTGTCCGGGGAGGGTGGAAACACCATATATTTT. It specifies CASSLSGEGGNTIYF. This chain connects TRBV5-6 to TRBJ1-3; D ambiguous. V dropped 1 base and J dropped 3 bases, with 11 bases sitting between them. The CDR3 is made up of 15 amino acids. CDR1 is SGHDT and CDR2 is YYEEEE in the germline V gene.

This clone was found once. V is TRBV10-3 and J is TRBJ2-7; 7 bases fit TRBD1. Trimming cost V 8 bases and J 0 bases; bases outside gene matches: 4. Germline V lookup: CDR1 ENHRY, CDR2 SYGVKD. CDR3 length: 13 amino acids. The CDR3, as DNA: TGTGCCATCTCAGGGGGAGACTCCTACGAGCAGTACTTC. Amino acids: CAISGGDSYEQYF.

The chain has TRBV27 and TRBJ2-5; 8 positions match TRBD1. The length of the CDR3 is 14 residues. CDR1 MNHEY and CDR2 SMNVEV come from the germline V gene (reference sequence). With V trimmed by 3 bases and J by 6 bases, 6 bases remained unmatched. The CDR3 region has the DNA TGTGCCAGCAGTTTTGGACAGGGTGGGCAGACCCAGTACTTC. This encodes CASSFGQGGQTQYF.

The chain is built from TRBV5-4 and TRBJ1-2; weak D call: TRBD1 (6 bases). The V gene's germline CDR1 is SGHNT and CDR2 YYREEE (reference sequence). Trimming stripped 0 bases from V and 3 bases from J, with 9 bases between. This CDR3 region has 14 residues. As DNA, the CDR3 is TGTGCCAGCAGCTTGGAGGCAGGGGACTATGGCTACACCTTC. Protein sequence: CASSLEAGDYGYTF.

The chain carries TRBV5-1 and TRBJ2-3; 10 bases line up with TRBD2. Trimming took 0 bases from V and 0 from J; bases not matched to a gene: 1. This CDR3 spans 16 amino acids. The germline gives CDR1 SGHRS, CDR2 YFSETQ. CDR3 sequence reads: CASSLALAGSTDTQYF. CDR3 nucleotides: TGCGCCAGCAGCTTGGCACTAGCGGGGAGCACAGATACGCAGTATTTT.

This chain links TRBV6-6 with TRBJ1-5; 7 bases fit TRBD1. The CDR3 sequence is 16 residues long. The germline V gene encodes CDR1 MNHNY and CDR2 SVGAGI (reference sequence). J lost 7 bases, V lost 4 bases, and 13 bases had no gene match. The CDR3, as DNA: TGTGCCAGCAGTTTCTTCAATCGACAGGGAGAACAGCCCCAGCATTTT. This encodes CASSFFNRQGEQPQHF.

The chain joins TRBV27 to TRBJ1-1; TRBD1 matches 9 bases. Germline V CDR1 and CDR2: MNHEY, SMNVEV (reference sequence). The CDR3 consists of 19 residues. The V gene end was trimmed by 5 bases and the J gene end by 5 bases; junction bases not matched to a gene: 21. The CDR3 loop reads CASSQTYMVGTGWGTEAFF. CDR3 DNA sequence: TGTGCCAGCAGTCAAACCTATATGGTAGGGACAGGGTGGGGGACTGAAGCTTTCTTT.

The chain is built from TRBV30 and TRBJ2-1; 7 nucleotides match TRBD2. This CDR3 spans 14 amino acids. Losses at the gene ends were 1 base for V and 0 bases for J; bases not matched to a gene: 0. The V gene's germline CDR1 is GTSNPN and CDR2 SVGIG (reference sequence). The CDR3 region has the DNA TGTGCCTGGAGTGGGGGGGGCTCCTACAATGAGCAGTTCTTC. Protein: CAWSGGGSYNEQFF.

This chain uses TRBV7-8 with TRBJ2-7, with D tentatively TRBD1 (6 bases). V was pared by 6 bases and J by 4 bases, with 10 bases between. Germline V lookup: CDR1 SGHVS, CDR2 FQNEAQ. There are 12 residues in the CDR3. CDR3 DNA: TGTGCCAGCAGTATTGGGACATACGAGCAGTACTTC. Its translation: CASSIGTYEQYF.

This clone was detected once. The CDR3 protein is CASSGQNTGELFF. CDR3 in DNA: TGTGCCAGTAGCGGGCAGAACACCGGGGAGCTGTTTTTT. The chain couples TRBV12-3 or TRBV12-4 to TRBJ2-2, with 7 bases fitting TRBD2. With V trimmed by 9 bases and J by 1 base, 2 bases remained unmatched. This CDR3 has 13 residues.

The chain uses TRBV5-8 and TRBJ2-7; weak D call: TRBD2 (6 bases). Between the trimmed V and J ends, which lost 4 bases and 3 bases, there was a span of 17 bases. Germline CDR1 SGHTS, CDR2 YDEGEE. The CDR3 length is 15 residues. The CDR3 sequence: CASSPAQRAGYEQYF. In nucleotides, the CDR3 is TGTGCCAGCAGCCCGGCTCAGCGAGCGGGCTACGAGCAGTACTTC.